The next 19 T cell receptor beta chains were all read from a single sample in a study of cytomegalovirus exposure and HLA in healthy donors. A multiplex PCR was run with 60 Vbeta primers and 13 Jbeta primers. Here immunoSEQ multiplex PCR was the method, and the copy in TCRdb shows in-frame clones only, minus some. The sample has 90,000 to 120,000 clones, around 77% seen once. Sequencing was performed on PBMCs. These receptors originate from a male donor in good health and CMV-seronegative.

V usage is TRBV6-6 and J usage is TRBJ2-1, with TRBD1 matching over 9 bases. Trimming at V came to 7 bases and at J to 6 bases, leaving 7 bases not matched to a gene. CDR3 length: 14 amino acids. CDR1 MNHNY and CDR2 SVGAGI come from the germline V gene (reference sequence). CDR3 sequence: CASTWTGEGNEQFF. CDR3 nucleotides: TGTGCCAGCACCTGGACAGGGGAGGGCAATGAGCAGTTCTTC.

V usage is TRBV28 and J usage is TRBJ2-2; 7 positions match TRBD2. The CDR3 spans 15 residues. The J segment lost 3 bases and the V segment lost 3 bases, leaving 4 bases of the junction unmatched. CDR1 and CDR2 (germline): MDHEN, SYDVKM. CDR3 sequence: CASSLGLADTGELFF. In nucleotides, the CDR3 is TGTGCCAGCAGTTTGGGGCTAGCGGACACCGGGGAGCTGTTTTTT.

This clone was found a few times. The chain carries TRBV18 and TRBJ1-1, with TRBD1 as a possible D gene (5 bases). The CDR3 is 14 residues long. Germline loops: CDR1 KGHSH, CDR2 LQKENI. The V end was cut by 3 bases, the J end by 4 bases, with 12 bases between. The CDR3 nucleotides are TGTGCCAGCTCACCTGGACAAAAGGGCACTGAAGCTTTCTTT. Its protein product is CASSPGQKGTEAFF.

This chain joins TRBV19 and TRBJ2-7; 8 positions agree with TRBD1. In germline, CDR1 is LNHDA, CDR2 SQIVND (reference sequence). The CDR3 covers 15 residues. V lost 0 bases, J lost 4 bases, and 5 bases stayed unmatched. The CDR3 nucleotides are TGTGCCAGTAGTATAGATGACGGGACAGGTTACGAGCAGTACTTC. Translated: CASSIDDGTGYEQYF.

V usage is TRBV19 and J usage is TRBJ2-3, with D unresolved. The V and J ends lost 2 bases and 7 bases respectively, with 13 bases between them. Per germline, CDR1 LNHDA and CDR2 SQIVND (reference sequence). This CDR3 spans 14 amino acids. This CDR3 reads CASSILGQQNTQYF. As DNA, the CDR3 is TGTGCCAGTAGTATACTTGGGCAGCAAAATACGCAGTATTTT.

This chain links TRBV5-1 with TRBJ2-3; the match to TRBD1 covers 7 bases. The CDR3 is made up of 15 amino acids. Unmatched junction bases numbered 5, after V lost 2 bases and J lost 2 bases. Germline values: CDR1 SGHRS, CDR2 YFSETQ. This chain's CDR3 is CASSLGQVITDTQYF. In nucleotides, the CDR3 is TGCGCCAGCAGCTTAGGACAGGTGATCACAGATACGCAGTATTTT.

The J gene is TRBJ2-1, the V gene TRBV28; possible D gene TRBD2, 6 bases. Trimming shortened V by 8 bases and J by 10 bases, and 9 bases separated the two germline ends. The CDR3 consists of 10 residues. The germline V gene has CDR1 MDHEN and CDR2 SYDVKM. Written as DNA, the CDR3 is TGTGCCAGCGGTACTAGCGAGCAGTTCTTC. Encoded protein: CASGTSEQFF.

The chain employs TRBV19 and TRBJ2-1; 7 bases fit TRBD1. The CDR3 is made up of 12 amino acids. V lost 6 bases to trimming and J lost 4 bases; unmatched junction nucleotides: 0. Looked up from germline, CDR1 is LNHDA and CDR2 is SQIVND (reference sequence). In DNA form, the CDR3 reads TGTGCCAGTAGGGGACAGTACAATGAGCAGTTCTTC. This encodes CASRGQYNEQFF.

For this clone: Other DNA sequences within the sample encode an identical CDR3. V is TRBV6-5 and J is TRBJ2-7; 11 bases match TRBD2. The length of the CDR3 is 14 residues. J lost 4 bases, V lost 6 bases, and 5 bases had no gene match. CDR1 and CDR2 from the germline V gene are MNHEY and SVGAGI. For the CDR3, the DNA is TGTGCCAGCAGCCTCACTAGCGGGAGTTACGAGCAGTACTTC. This codes for CASSLTSGSYEQYF.

V gene TRBV5-4 combines with J gene TRBJ2-1, with 9 bases aligning to TRBD2. The CDR3 totals 17 residues. Unmatched junction bases numbered 17, after V lost 4 bases and J lost 9 bases. CDR1 and CDR2 from the germline V gene are SGHNT and YYREEE (reference sequence). This chain's CDR3 is CASSGRSASGKGSEQFF. DNA of the CDR3: TGTGCCAGCAGCGGGCGGTCAGCTAGCGGGAAGGGGAGTGAGCAGTTCTTC.

The chain combines TRBV27 with TRBJ2-2; 7 nucleotides line up with TRBD1. The V gene's germline CDR1 is MNHEY and CDR2 SMNVEV (reference sequence). With 5 bases clipped from V and 4 bases from J, the junction kept 7 bases outside the gene matches. The CDR3 sequence is 15 residues long. The DNA of the CDR3 is TGTGCCAGCAGTCCCCGGGACAGAGCCACCGGGGAGCTGTTTTTT. Protein: CASSPRDRATGELFF.

Of note for this clone: This specimen includes other DNA sequences encoding the same CDR3. This sequence joins TRBV30 and TRBJ2-7, with 8 bases identical to TRBD1. Per germline, CDR1 GTSNPN and CDR2 SVGIG (reference sequence). J was trimmed by 0 bases and V by 2 bases; bases with no gene match: 3. The CDR3 runs 14 residues. This CDR3 reads CAWSTGTGSYEQYF. The CDR3 DNA reads as TGTGCCTGGAGTACGGGGACAGGCTCCTACGAGCAGTACTTC. The full variable domain, completed using reference TRBV30 and TRBJ2-7, is SQTIHQWPATLVQPVGSPLSLECTVEGTSNPNLYWYRQAAGRGLQLLFYSVGIGQISSEVPQNLSASRPQDRQFILSSKKLLLSDSGFYLCAWSTGTGSYEQYFGPGTRLTVT.

This clone was recorded only once. The genes are TRBV4-2 and TRBJ2-7, with D tentatively TRBD1 (6 bases). This CDR3 contains 16 residues. Germline lookup yields CDR1 LGHNA and CDR2 YNFKEQ. V was trimmed by 2 bases and J by 6 bases, leaving 20 bases between them. The CDR3 loop reads CASSQLLGGEPPEQYF. Written as DNA, the CDR3 is TGTGCCAGCAGCCAACTACTTGGGGGCGAACCCCCCGAGCAGTACTTC.

This clone was counted once. The CDR3: CASSQDPGLAGGPQFF. In DNA form, the CDR3 reads TGCGCCAGCAGCCAAGATCCGGGACTAGCGGGAGGACCGCAGTTCTTC. The chain couples TRBV4-1 to TRBJ2-1; 15 bases match TRBD2. V was pared by 0 bases and J by 12 bases, with 6 bases of the junction left unmatched. The germline V gene encodes CDR1 MGHRA and CDR2 YSYEKL. CDR3 length equals 16 residues.

This clone was seen only a few times. Within the sample, other DNA sequences also encode this same CDR3. The chain links TRBV7-2 to TRBJ1-5, with 12 positions matching TRBD1. Germline CDR1 reads SGHTA; CDR2 reads FQGNSA. The V gene end was trimmed by 3 bases and the J gene end by 7 bases; junction bases not matched to a gene: 7. The CDR3 sequence is 16 residues long. As DNA, the CDR3 is TGTGCCAGCAGCTTGGCGGGACAGGGGGCCGGGCAGCCCCAGCATTTT. This translates into CASSLAGQGAGQPQHF.

V is TRBV25-1 and J is TRBJ1-4; tentatively, D is TRBD1 (6 bases). The V and J ends lost 1 base and 8 bases respectively, with 14 bases between them. The CDR3 spans 15 residues. CDR1 MGHDK and CDR2 SYGVNS come from the germline V gene. The CDR3 DNA follows: TGTGCCAGCAGTGAATCGGGGCAGGGGAACGAAAAACTGTTTTTT. Protein: CASSESGQGNEKLFF. Together with reference TRBV25-1 and TRBJ1-4, the CDR3 gives the full variable domain: EADIYQTPRYLVIGTGKKITLECSQTMGHDKMYWYQQDPGMELHLIHYSYGVNSTEKGDLSSESTVSRIRTEHFPLTLESARPSHTSQYLCASSESGQGNEKLFFGSGTQLSVL.

This chain uses TRBV7-2 with TRBJ2-7, with D hard to call. CDR3 length: 11 amino acids. CDR1 is SGHTA and CDR2 is FQGNSA in the germline V gene. V was shortened by 5 bases and J by 2 bases, with 4 bases between the two germline ends. DNA of the CDR3: TGTGCCAGCAGCATCACCTACGAGCAGTACTTC. Encoded protein: CASSITYEQYF.

In its sample, this clone was seen once. This chain joins TRBV5-4 and TRBJ2-3, with 8 bases matching TRBD1. The CDR3 sequence is 16 residues long. The trim removed 1 base at V and 4 bases at J, leaving 8 bases unmatched. The V gene's germline CDR1 is SGHNT and CDR2 YYREEE (reference sequence). CDR3 protein: CASSLPRTGRADTQYF. CDR3 in DNA: TGTGCCAGCAGCTTGCCAAGGACAGGGCGGGCAGATACGCAGTATTTT.

V gene TRBV5-5 combines with J gene TRBJ2-7; D not certain. Per germline, CDR1 SGHKS and CDR2 YYEKEE (reference sequence). V was clipped by 1 base and J by 0 bases, with 5 bases between them. This CDR3 is built from 13 residues. The CDR3 spells CASSLRSSYEQYF. CDR3 coding DNA: TGTGCCAGCAGCTTGAGGAGCTCCTACGAGCAGTACTTC.